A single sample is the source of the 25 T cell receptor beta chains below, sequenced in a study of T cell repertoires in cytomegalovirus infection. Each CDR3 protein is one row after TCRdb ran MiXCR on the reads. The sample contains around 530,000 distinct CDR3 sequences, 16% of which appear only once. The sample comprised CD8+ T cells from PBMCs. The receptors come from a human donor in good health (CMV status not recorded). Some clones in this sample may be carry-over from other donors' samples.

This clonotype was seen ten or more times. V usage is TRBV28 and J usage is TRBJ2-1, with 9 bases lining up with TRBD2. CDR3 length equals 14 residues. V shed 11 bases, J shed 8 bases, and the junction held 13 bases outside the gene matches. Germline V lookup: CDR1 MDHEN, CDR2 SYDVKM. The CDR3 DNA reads TGTGCCTCCCGGGGTAGCGGGAGACTAGATGAGCAGTTCTTC. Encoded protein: CASRGSGRLDEQFF.

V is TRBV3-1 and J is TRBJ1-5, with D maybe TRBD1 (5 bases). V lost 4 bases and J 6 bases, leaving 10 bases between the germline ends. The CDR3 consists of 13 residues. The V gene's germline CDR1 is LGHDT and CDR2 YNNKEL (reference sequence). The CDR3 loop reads CASSRPGFQPQHF. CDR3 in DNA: TGTGCCAGCAGCCGTCCAGGGTTTCAGCCCCAGCATTTT.

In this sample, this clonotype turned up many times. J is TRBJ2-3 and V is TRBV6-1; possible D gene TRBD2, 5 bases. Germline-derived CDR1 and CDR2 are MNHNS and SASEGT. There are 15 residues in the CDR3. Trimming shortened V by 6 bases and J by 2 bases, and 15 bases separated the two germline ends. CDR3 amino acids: CASRTEVANTDTQYF. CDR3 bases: TGTGCCAGCAGGACGGAGGTAGCCAACACAGATACGCAGTATTTT.

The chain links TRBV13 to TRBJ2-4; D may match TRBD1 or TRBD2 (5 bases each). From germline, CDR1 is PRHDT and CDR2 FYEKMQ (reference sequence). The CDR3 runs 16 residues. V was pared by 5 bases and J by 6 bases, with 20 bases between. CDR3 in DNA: TGTGCCAGCAGCCAACAGTCTACAGGAGGAGGAAACATTCAGTACTTC. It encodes CASSQQSTGGGNIQYF.

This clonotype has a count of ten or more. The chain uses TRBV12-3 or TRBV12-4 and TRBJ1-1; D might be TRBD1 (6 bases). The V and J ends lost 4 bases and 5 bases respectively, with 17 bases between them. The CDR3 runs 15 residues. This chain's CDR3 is CASSSSAGARTEAFF. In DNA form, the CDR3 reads TGTGCCAGCAGTTCATCAGCGGGGGCGCGGACTGAAGCTTTCTTT.

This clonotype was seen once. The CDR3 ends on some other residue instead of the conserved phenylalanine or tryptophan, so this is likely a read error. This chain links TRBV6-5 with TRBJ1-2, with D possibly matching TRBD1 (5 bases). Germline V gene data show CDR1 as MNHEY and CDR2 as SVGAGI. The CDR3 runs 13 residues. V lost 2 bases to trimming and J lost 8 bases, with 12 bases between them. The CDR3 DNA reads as TGTGCCAGCAGTTACGCCGGGGGGAAAGGCTACACCTTA. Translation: CASSYAGGKGYTL.

The CDR3 loop reads CASSYPPRAGTQYF. CDR3 nucleotide sequence: TGTGCCAGCAGTTATCCCCCCAGGGCGGGTACGCAGTATTTT. The chain has TRBV6-2 or TRBV6-3 and TRBJ2-3, with D perhaps being TRBD1 or TRBD2 (5 bases each). Trimming cost V 3 bases and J 8 bases, with 15 bases left between them. The length of the CDR3 is 14 residues. Germline V gene sequence: CDR1 MNHEY, CDR2 SVGEGT.

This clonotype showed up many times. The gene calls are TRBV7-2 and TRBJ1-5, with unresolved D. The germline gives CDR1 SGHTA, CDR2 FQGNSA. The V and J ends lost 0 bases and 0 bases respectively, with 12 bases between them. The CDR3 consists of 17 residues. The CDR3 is CASSLAGPVYSNQPQHF. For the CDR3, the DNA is TGTGCCAGCAGCTTAGCTGGCCCGGTTTATAGCAATCAGCCCCAGCATTTT.

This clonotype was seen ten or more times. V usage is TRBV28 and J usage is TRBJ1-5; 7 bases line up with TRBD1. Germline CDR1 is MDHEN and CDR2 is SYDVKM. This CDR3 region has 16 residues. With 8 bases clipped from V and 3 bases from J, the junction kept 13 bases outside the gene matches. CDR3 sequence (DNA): TGTGCCAGCGCTTTAGGGTACAGGGGCGACAATCAGCCCCAGCATTTT. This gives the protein CASALGYRGDNQPQHF.

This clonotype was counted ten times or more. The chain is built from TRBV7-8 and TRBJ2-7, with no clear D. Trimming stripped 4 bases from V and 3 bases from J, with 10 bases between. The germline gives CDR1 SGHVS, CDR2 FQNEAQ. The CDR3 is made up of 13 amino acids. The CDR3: CASSSDPLYEQYF. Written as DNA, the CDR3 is TGTGCCAGCAGCTCCGACCCCCTCTACGAGCAGTACTTC.

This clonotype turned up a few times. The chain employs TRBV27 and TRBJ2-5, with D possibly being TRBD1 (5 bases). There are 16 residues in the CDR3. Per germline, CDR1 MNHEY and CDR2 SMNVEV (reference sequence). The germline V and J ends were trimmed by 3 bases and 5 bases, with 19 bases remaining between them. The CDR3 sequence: CASSFGPFRGSETQYF. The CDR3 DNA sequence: TGTGCCAGCAGTTTTGGGCCCTTTAGGGGCAGTGAGACCCAGTACTTC.

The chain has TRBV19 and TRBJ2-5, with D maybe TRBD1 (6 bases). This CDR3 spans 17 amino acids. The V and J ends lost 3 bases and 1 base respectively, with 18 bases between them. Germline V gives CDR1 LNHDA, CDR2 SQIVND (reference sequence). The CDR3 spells CASSMVGRARGQETQYF. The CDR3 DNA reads TGTGCCAGTAGTATGGTTGGCAGGGCCAGGGGCCAAGAGACCCAGTACTTC.

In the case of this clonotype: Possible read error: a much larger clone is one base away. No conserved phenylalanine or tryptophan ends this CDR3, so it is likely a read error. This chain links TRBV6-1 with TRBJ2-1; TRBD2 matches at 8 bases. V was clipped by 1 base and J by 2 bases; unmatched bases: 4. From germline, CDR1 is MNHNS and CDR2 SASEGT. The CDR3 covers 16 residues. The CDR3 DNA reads TGTGCCAGCAGTGAAGGTCGGGAGGGCCCCTACAATGAGCAGTTCTGC. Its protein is CASSEGREGPYNEQFC.

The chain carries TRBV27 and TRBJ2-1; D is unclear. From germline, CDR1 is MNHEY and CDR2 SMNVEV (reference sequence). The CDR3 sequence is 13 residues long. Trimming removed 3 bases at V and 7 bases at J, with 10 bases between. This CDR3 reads CASSLNSENEQFF. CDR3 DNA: TGTGCCAGCAGTTTGAACTCCGAAAATGAGCAGTTCTTC.

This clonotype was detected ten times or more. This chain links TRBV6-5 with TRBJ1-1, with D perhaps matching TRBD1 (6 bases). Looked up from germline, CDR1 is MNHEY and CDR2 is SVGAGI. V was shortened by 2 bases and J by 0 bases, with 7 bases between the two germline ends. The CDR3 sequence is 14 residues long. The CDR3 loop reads CASSYTGMNTEAFF. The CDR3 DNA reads TGTGCCAGCAGTTACACAGGGATGAACACTGAAGCTTTCTTT.

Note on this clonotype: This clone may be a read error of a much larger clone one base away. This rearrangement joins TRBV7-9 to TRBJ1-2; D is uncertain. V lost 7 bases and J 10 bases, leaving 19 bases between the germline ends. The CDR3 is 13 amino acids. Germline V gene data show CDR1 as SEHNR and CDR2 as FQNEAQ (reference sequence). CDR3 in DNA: TGTGCCAGCACGCCTCTTACGCGGGATGTCTACACCTTC. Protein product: CASTPLTRDVYTF.

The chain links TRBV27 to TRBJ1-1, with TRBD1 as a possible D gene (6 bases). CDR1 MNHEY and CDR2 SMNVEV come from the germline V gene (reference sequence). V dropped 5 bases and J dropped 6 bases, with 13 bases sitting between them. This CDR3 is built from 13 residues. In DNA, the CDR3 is TGTGCCAGCAGTATAACAGGGACCGCTGAAGCTTTCTTT. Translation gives CASSITGTAEAFF.

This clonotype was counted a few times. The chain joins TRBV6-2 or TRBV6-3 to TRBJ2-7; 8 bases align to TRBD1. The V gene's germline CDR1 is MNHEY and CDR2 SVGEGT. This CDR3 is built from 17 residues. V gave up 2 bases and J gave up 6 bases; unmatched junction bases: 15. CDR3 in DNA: TGTGCCAGCAGTTACCCGAAAGACAGGGGATTTACCGGCGAGCAGTACTTC. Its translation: CASSYPKDRGFTGEQYF.

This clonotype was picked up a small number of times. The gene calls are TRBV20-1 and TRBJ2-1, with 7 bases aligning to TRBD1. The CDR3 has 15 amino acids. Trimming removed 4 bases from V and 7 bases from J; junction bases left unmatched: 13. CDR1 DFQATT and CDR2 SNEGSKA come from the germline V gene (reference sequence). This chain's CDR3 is CSAIHRGTSGNEQFF. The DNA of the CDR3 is TGCAGTGCTATACACAGGGGCACCTCGGGGAATGAGCAGTTCTTC.

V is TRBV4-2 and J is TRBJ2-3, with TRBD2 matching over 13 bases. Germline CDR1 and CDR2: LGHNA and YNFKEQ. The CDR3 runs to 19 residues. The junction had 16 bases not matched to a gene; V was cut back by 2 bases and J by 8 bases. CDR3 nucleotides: TGTGCCAGCAGCCAAAAAATCTTAACTAGCGGGGGGGGGGAAGGTACGCAGTATTTT. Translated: CASSQKILTSGGGEGTQYF.

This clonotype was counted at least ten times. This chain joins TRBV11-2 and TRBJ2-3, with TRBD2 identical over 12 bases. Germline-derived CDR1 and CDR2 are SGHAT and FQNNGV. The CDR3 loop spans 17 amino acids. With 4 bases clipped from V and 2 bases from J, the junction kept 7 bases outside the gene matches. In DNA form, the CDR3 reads TGTGCCAGCAGCTCCGTTGGACTAGCGGGATTCACAGATACGCAGTATTTT. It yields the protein CASSSVGLAGFTDTQYF.

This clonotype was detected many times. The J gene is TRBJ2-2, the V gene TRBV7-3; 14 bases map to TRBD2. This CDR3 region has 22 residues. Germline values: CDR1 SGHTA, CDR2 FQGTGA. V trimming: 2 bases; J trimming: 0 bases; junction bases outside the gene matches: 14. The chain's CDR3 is CASSLPATGTSGSIANTGELFF. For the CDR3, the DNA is TGTGCCAGCAGCTTACCGGCGACTGGGACTAGCGGGAGTATAGCGAACACCGGGGAGCTGTTTTTT.

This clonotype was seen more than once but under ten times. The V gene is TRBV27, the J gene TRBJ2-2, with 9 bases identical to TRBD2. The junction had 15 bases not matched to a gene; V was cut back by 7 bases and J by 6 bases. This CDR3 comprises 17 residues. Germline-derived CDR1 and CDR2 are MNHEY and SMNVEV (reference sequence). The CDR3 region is CASTRRGASGDPGELFF. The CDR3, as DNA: TGTGCCAGCACCCGAAGGGGGGCTAGCGGGGATCCCGGGGAGCTGTTTTTT.

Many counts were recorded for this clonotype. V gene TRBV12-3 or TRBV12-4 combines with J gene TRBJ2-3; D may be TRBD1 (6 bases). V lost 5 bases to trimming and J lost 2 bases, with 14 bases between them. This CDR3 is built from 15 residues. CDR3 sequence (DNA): TGTGCCAGCAGTATCACTAGGGACACCACAGATACGCAGTATTTT. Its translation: CASSITRDTTDTQYF.

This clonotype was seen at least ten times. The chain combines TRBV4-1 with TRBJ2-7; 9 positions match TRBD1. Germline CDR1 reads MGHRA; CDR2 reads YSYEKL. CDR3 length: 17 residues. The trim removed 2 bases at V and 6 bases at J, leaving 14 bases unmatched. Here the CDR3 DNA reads TGCGCCAGCAGCCAATACGGACCCGGACAGGGGTCTGGCGAGCAGTACTTC. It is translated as CASSQYGPGQGSGEQYF.